This TCR beta chain was identified in a study of blood T cells in healthy people across ages (dated by TCRdb to about 2015). Turning to the overall study: Template switching captured roughly one uniquely barcoded TCR beta cDNA molecule per two T cells in model experiments. To track age-related changes in TCR beta repertoire diversity, the study relied on deep sequencing normalized with unique cDNA molecular identifiers. Donors were grouped into four age groups: young (average approximately 16 years), middle-aged (over 35), aged (roughly 67) and long-lived (approximately 78). Donors of different ages were randomly distributed across sequencing lanes to avoid experimental bias. Using the same blood draw, the study looked at two additional independent replicas of 1 million unique cDNA reads for two donors, one aged 18 to 30 and the other aged 80 or older.

Receptors were amplified or captured by 5' RACE. Sequencing took place on an Illumina HiSeq 2500. A second PCR of about 7 to 12 cycles was performed with a sample-barcoded 5' primer and a J-beta primer mix. A unique molecular identifier was introduced onto each TCR beta cDNA molecule by a template-switch 5' adaptor carrying 12 random nucleotides. At least 3 million CDR3-containing paired-end reads were obtained from each sample. First-strand cDNA synthesis was performed from all RNA using the Mint cDNA synthesis kit, with priming by a TRBC-specific oligonucleotide. After uracil-DNA glycosylase treatment, a first 18-cycle PCR used universal primers M1SS and BC2_uni_R on all cDNA. The authors' pipeline ran thus. Normalization of each sample was performed by random selection of 1 million high-quality reads, each carrying a distinct molecular identifier. Reads with shared molecular identifiers were discarded instead of being binned into consensus sequences. CDR3 identification, clonotype clustering and error correction used MiTCR with a Q25 quality threshold and the strictest error-elimination algorithm. A nonparametric unseen species model using Euler transformation provided a lower-bound estimate of total TCR beta diversity. The public reads were reanalyzed by TCRdb: fastp trimming at Q25, MiXCR alignment, in-frame beta chains only. Each CDR3 protein gets just one entry, which takes the most common genes and DNA from the rows behind it. These V and J calls are TCRdb output, not the study's own analysis. This sample holds about 1.5 million distinct CDR3 sequences; around 40% were observed only once. The ten most abundant clones make up about 4.1% of the sample.

This clonotype was observed a handful of times. The antigen it binds to is not known. The input lacks base qualities; no much larger clone sits a single base away. Donors were 35 to 40 systemically healthy Caucasian individuals from Russia aged roughly 6 to 95 years. Ten milliliters of peripheral blood were drawn from each donor into EDTA-treated Vacutainer tubes. Ficoll-Paque density-gradient centrifugation was used to isolate PBMCs, with at least 7 million per sample. Trizol reagent was used to extract total RNA from PBMCs, with at least 6 micrograms per sample. The percentages of naive CD45RAhigh/CD27high T cells were determined by flow cytometry on a PBMC aliquot from every donor. Reading from cysteine to phenylalanine, the CDR3 counts 15 amino acids. Only the CDR3 DNA is retained, 45 bases long and in frame from the first base. CDR1 MGHRA and CDR2 YSYEKL are derived from the germline V gene. Trimming accounts for 1 base at V and 7 bases at J, while the number of junction bases matched to no gene is 7.

The full study reports these points: Since profiling was done on bulk unsorted PBMCs, naive and antigen-experienced compartments could not be conclusively compared. As age increased, observed TCR beta diversity per million T cells dropped in a roughly linear way, and a significant reduction was already evident by age approximately 40. Estimates of total diversity based on one million sequenced T cells were regarded as lower bounds and as underestimates. Because the CMV infection status of the donors was unknown, age-related changes in expanded clonotypes may potentially have been confounded. Compared with the aged group, more naive CD4+ T cells, fewer expanded clones and increased TCR diversity were shown by the long-lived group, suggesting age selection. The percentage of naive T cells measured by flow cytometry correlated strongly with observed TCR beta diversity.

This receptor was obtained from a woman under 30 in good health. Source material: blood. In this chain, TRBV4-1 is recombined with TRBJ2-3; TRBD1 aligns with 8 central bases. The bases are TGCGCCAGCAGCCAAGTAGGACAGGGACTGAATACGCAGTATTTT. The resulting protein is CASSQVGQGLNTQYF.